These 21 T cell receptor beta chains originate from one sample sequenced in a study of blood T cell repertoires in COVID-19. Repertoires were generated with immunoSEQ multiplex PCR, while TCRdb's copy carries only in-frame clones and drops some. The sample holds approximately 270,000 clones, more than 75% seen once. Sequenced input: PBMCs or T cells enriched from blood (not recorded which). The origin of the receptors is a man aged 35-49 years who had recovered from COVID-19.

The CDR3 region has the DNA TGTGCCAGCAGCGGAAGAGGACAATACAATCAGCCCCAGCATTTT. Translated: CASSGRGQYNQPQHF. This chain joins TRBV5-5 and TRBJ1-5, with TRBD1 as a possible D gene (5 bases). Germline CDR1 and CDR2: SGHKS and YYEKEE (reference sequence). With 4 bases removed from V and 3 bases from J, the gap between germline ends came to 14 bases. This CDR3 comprises 15 residues.

This clone was seen just once. The chain combines TRBV7-6 with TRBJ2-3; D call uncertain. The germline V gene encodes CDR1 SGHVS and CDR2 FNYEAQ. Between the trimmed V and J ends, which lost 5 bases and 0 bases, there was a span of 12 bases. The CDR3 runs to 15 residues. The CDR3 DNA is TGTGCCAGCAGCGAGTACTTAACTAGCACAGATACGCAGTATTTT. Protein product: CASSEYLTSTDTQYF.

The chain carries TRBV3-1 (or the pseudogene TRBV3-2) and TRBJ2-1; TRBD2 aligns across 9 bases. CDR3 length: 15 amino acids. With V trimmed by 4 bases and J by 4 bases, 5 bases remained unmatched. CDR1 and CDR2 (germline): LGHDT, YNNKEL (reference sequence). The CDR3 loop reads CASSRTSGLYNEQFF. The CDR3 nucleotides read TGTGCCAGCAGCCGAACTAGCGGGTTATACAATGAGCAGTTCTTC.

The chain couples TRBV5-1 to TRBJ2-1; 15 nucleotides match TRBD2. Germline V gene lookup returns CDR1 SGHRS and CDR2 YFSETQ. The CDR3 extends over 17 amino acids. Trimming removed 4 bases from V and 3 bases from J; junction bases left unmatched: 5. The DNA for the CDR3 is TGCGCCAGCAGCAGAGGACTAGCGGGAGGGGTCTACAATGAGCAGTTCTTC. It specifies CASSRGLAGGVYNEQFF.

The genes are TRBV30 and TRBJ1-3, with 9 bases lining up with TRBD1. V gave up 5 bases and J gave up 4 bases; unmatched junction bases: 6. Germline values: CDR1 GTSNPN, CDR2 SVGIG (reference sequence). CDR3 length: 14 residues. CDR3 loop: CAWERQGVGNTIYF. Here the CDR3 DNA reads TGTGCCTGGGAACGACAGGGGGTGGGAAACACCATATATTTT. The full variable domain, with the rest looked up from reference TRBV30 and TRBJ1-3, is SQTIHQWPATLVQPVGSPLSLECTVEGTSNPNLYWYRQAAGRGLQLLFYSVGIGQISSEVPQNLSASRPQDRQFILSSKKLLLSDSGFYLCAWERQGVGNTIYFGEGSWLTVV.

This clone showed up just a few times. The chain combines TRBV7-2 with TRBJ1-5; TRBD1 matches 8 bases. V trimming: 3 bases; J trimming: 6 bases; junction bases outside the gene matches: 4. The CDR3 contains 14 residues. Germline assignment: CDR1 SGHTA and CDR2 FQGNSA. This CDR3 is CASSFGTGSQPQHF. The CDR3 nucleotides read TGTGCCAGCAGCTTTGGGACAGGATCTCAGCCCCAGCATTTT.

V and J are TRBV19 and TRBJ2-7; TRBD2 aligns across 8 bases. The V segment lost 7 bases and the J segment 5 bases; nucleotides outside the gene matches: 7. CDR3 length: 13 residues. Germline values: CDR1 LNHDA, CDR2 SQIVND (reference sequence). The CDR3 sequence: CASTSGRAHEQYF. The DNA for the CDR3 is TGTGCCAGTACCTCCGGGAGGGCTCACGAGCAGTACTTC.

The chain has TRBV11-2 and TRBJ1-4; TRBD1 matches 7 bases. V dropped 6 bases and J dropped 0; count of bases not matched to a gene: 10. CDR3 length: 17 residues. Germline V gene sequence: CDR1 SGHAT, CDR2 FQNNGV. DNA for the CDR3: TGTGCCAGCAGGGGGGACAGTAGTTCTGCAACTAATGAAAAACTGTTTTTT. Amino acid sequence: CASRGDSSSATNEKLFF.

V is TRBV3-1 (or the pseudogene TRBV3-2) and J is TRBJ2-1, with TRBD1 identical over 11 bases. This CDR3 has 15 residues. V shed 5 bases, J shed 4 bases, and the junction held 4 bases outside the gene matches. CDR1 and CDR2 (germline): LGHDT, YNNKEL (reference sequence). Here the CDR3 reads CASSERDRGYNEQFF. For the CDR3, the DNA is TGTGCCAGCAGCGAGCGGGACAGGGGGTACAATGAGCAGTTCTTC.

The V and J genes are TRBV7-2 and TRBJ1-4; D remains unclear. The CDR3 length is 16 residues. V lost 0 bases and J lost 7, with 15 bases in between. Germline V gene sequence: CDR1 SGHTA, CDR2 FQGNSA. Here the CDR3 DNA reads TGTGCCAGCAGCTTAGCGAAAGGGCCCGGGGTTGAAAAACTGTTTTTT. Protein: CASSLAKGPGVEKLFF.

V is TRBV28 and J is TRBJ2-5; the match to TRBD2 covers 9 bases. The ends lost 5 bases at V and 5 bases at J; junction bases unmatched: 6. The length of the CDR3 is 14 residues. Germline values: CDR1 MDHEN, CDR2 SYDVKM. CDR3 bases: TGTGCCAGCAGTATAGCGGGAGAAGAGGAGACCCAGTACTTC. Its protein product is CASSIAGEEETQYF.

The chain has TRBV5-1 and TRBJ2-3; D perhaps matches TRBD1 (7 bases). The germline gives CDR1 SGHRS, CDR2 YFSETQ. CDR3 size: 15 residues. The V end lost 7 bases, the J end lost 2 bases, and 17 bases lay between the germline ends. The CDR3 reads CASRPTGTYTDTQYF. CDR3 coding DNA: TGCGCCAGCCGCCCGACAGGGACTTACACAGATACGCAGTATTTT. The full variable domain, in which reference TRBV5-1 and TRBJ2-3 provide the parts outside the CDR3, is KAGVTQTPRYLIKTRGQQVTLSCSPISGHRSVSWYQQTPGQGLQFLFEYFSETQRNKGNFPGRFSGRQFSNSRSEMNVSTLELGDSALYLCASRPTGTYTDTQYFGPGTRLTVL.

This chain connects TRBV30 to TRBJ1-5, with a weak D call TRBD1 (6 bases). Germline CDR1 reads GTSNPN; CDR2 reads SVGIG (reference sequence). This CDR3 has 15 residues. The V gene lost 1 base and the J gene lost 1 base, with 11 bases spanning the gap. CDR3: CAWSGGGGSNQPQHF. CDR3 bases: TGTGCCTGGAGTGGGGGAGGGGGAAGCAATCAGCCCCAGCATTTT.

The chain employs TRBV10-3 and TRBJ1-2, with D hard to call. Germline V gene lookup returns CDR1 ENHRY and CDR2 SYGVKD. Between the trimmed V and J ends, which lost 7 bases and 7 bases, there was a span of 16 bases. The CDR3 totals 13 residues. CDR3 bases: TGTGCCATCACTAGAGCCCCCGGTTCTGGCTACACCTTC. It is translated as CAITRAPGSGYTF.

The V gene is TRBV29-1, the J gene TRBJ2-5, with TRBD2 identical over 12 bases. The germline V gene has CDR1 SQVTM and CDR2 ANQGSEA. The CDR3 is made up of 14 amino acids. V lost 2 bases to trimming and J lost 7 bases; unmatched junction nucleotides: 5. The CDR3 region has the DNA TGCAGCGTTGAACCTAGCGGGGGGGCCGGGACCCAGTACTTC. Its translation: CSVEPSGGAGTQYF.

V gene TRBV6-2 or TRBV6-3 combines with J gene TRBJ2-7; tentatively, D is TRBD1 (6 bases). The CDR3 contains 13 residues. Trimming took off 2 bases at V and 6 bases at J, with 11 bases between the two ends. The V gene's germline CDR1 is MNHEY and CDR2 SVGEGT. The CDR3 coding sequence is TGTGCCAGCAGTTACGGGGGCAGGGCCGAGCAGTACTTC. This sequence encodes CASSYGGRAEQYF.

The J gene is TRBJ1-2, the V gene TRBV9; a possible D gene is TRBD1 (6 bases). V was clipped by 1 base and J by 14 bases, with 18 bases between them. From germline, CDR1 is SGDLS and CDR2 YYNGEE. CDR3 length equals 13 residues. CDR3 nucleotide sequence: TGTGCCAGCAGCGTACAGGGGATCGGTGGATTTACCTTC. Translating it yields CASSVQGIGGFTF.

CDR3 nucleotide sequence: TGTGCCAGCAGTCCCCTGACAGCATTTAATTCACCCCTCCACTTT. It specifies CASSPLTAFNSPLHF. V gene TRBV6-5 combines with J gene TRBJ1-6; maybe TRBD1 (5 bases). The CDR3 sequence is 15 residues long. Trimming cost V 5 bases and J 6 bases, with 14 bases left between them. CDR1 MNHEY and CDR2 SVGAGI come from the germline V gene.

This clone came up many times. V and J are TRBV5-6 and TRBJ2-7; 10 bases map to TRBD1. The CDR3 runs 13 residues. The trim removed 4 bases at V and 7 bases at J, leaving 5 bases unmatched. CDR1 is SGHDT and CDR2 is YYEEEE in the germline V gene. The CDR3 reads CASSLWTGGEQYF. The CDR3 DNA sequence: TGTGCCAGCAGCCTATGGACAGGGGGAGAGCAGTACTTC.

This clone has only a few counts. J is TRBJ1-3 and V is TRBV5-4; no firm D call. CDR1 and CDR2 (germline): SGHNT, YYREEE (reference sequence). V gave up 2 bases and J gave up 0 bases, with 6 bases separating them. The CDR3 extends over 14 amino acids. The CDR3 sequence is CASSFGSSGNTIYF. CDR3 DNA: TGTGCCAGCAGCTTTGGCAGCTCTGGAAACACCATATATTTT.

The V gene is TRBV9, the J gene TRBJ2-3; TRBD2 matches at 8 bases. V gave up 0 bases and J gave up 5 bases; unmatched junction bases: 8. Germline loops: CDR1 SGDLS, CDR2 YYNGEE. CDR3 length: 16 residues. The CDR3 DNA reads as TGTGCCAGCAGCGTAGACGGGGGGGCTGTCAAAGATACGCAGTATTTT. This codes for CASSVDGGAVKDTQYF.